Below are 17 T cell receptor beta chains sequenced from a single sample in a study of cytomegalovirus exposure and HLA in healthy donors. Vbeta (60) and Jbeta (13) primers were used in the PCR. Sequenced by immunoSEQ multiplex PCR; TCRdb stores in-frame clones only, minus some. The sample has tens of thousands of clones, roughly 80% seen once. Sequences were obtained from PBMCs. The receptors stem from a woman in her 50s in good health and CMV-seronegative.

The chain uses TRBV5-6 and TRBJ1-2; TRBD1 is a possible D gene (5 bases). CDR3 length: 14 residues. Germline CDR1 is SGHDT and CDR2 is YYEEEE. Between the trimmed V and J ends, which lost 0 bases and 7 bases, there was a span of 13 bases. CDR3 DNA sequence: TGTGCCAGCAGCTTGGTAGACGGGGGGTCTGGCTACACCTTC. It codes for CASSLVDGGSGYTF.

The chain employs TRBV11-2 and TRBJ2-7, with 8 positions matching TRBD1. Losses at the gene ends were 2 bases for V and 3 bases for J; bases not matched to a gene: 9. The CDR3 is 16 residues long. The V gene's germline CDR1 is SGHAT and CDR2 FQNNGV. The CDR3 DNA follows: TGTGCCAGCAGCTTAAATTACCGGGACAGGTTCTACGAGCAGTACTTC. Translation: CASSLNYRDRFYEQYF.

J is TRBJ2-2 and V is TRBV7-3; 9 bases agree with TRBD2. The CDR3 is 17 residues long. Looked up from germline, CDR1 is SGHTA and CDR2 is FQGTGA. Losses at the gene ends were 2 bases for V and 1 base for J; bases not matched to a gene: 5. CDR3 nucleotide sequence: TGTGCCAGCAGCTTATTCGGCGGGAGGGAGAACACCGGGGAGCTGTTTTTT. Residues: CASSLFGGRENTGELFF.

V usage is TRBV10-3 and J usage is TRBJ2-1; 7 bases are shared with TRBD2. This CDR3 contains 14 residues. Trimming removed 3 bases from V and 12 bases from J; junction bases left unmatched: 11. Per germline, CDR1 ENHRY and CDR2 SYGVKD. The DNA of the CDR3 is TGTGCCATCAGTGACCCGGGACTACCTGTAGGGCAGTTCTTC. As protein: CAISDPGLPVGQFF.

This clone turned up a few times. This CDR3 is CASSPGQTPNTGELFF. The CDR3 DNA follows: TGCGCCAGCAGCCCCGGACAGACTCCGAACACCGGGGAGCTGTTTTTT. The V gene is TRBV5-1, the J gene TRBJ2-2; maybe TRBD1 (6 bases). This CDR3 region has 16 residues. Trimming took off 4 bases at V and 0 bases at J, with 13 bases between the two ends. CDR1 SGHRS and CDR2 YFSETQ come from the germline V gene.

J is TRBJ1-1 and V is TRBV10-3, with TRBD1 as a possible D gene (6 bases). The CDR3 runs to 13 residues. Trimming removed 11 bases at V and 1 base at J, with 14 bases between. Germline V gives CDR1 ENHRY, CDR2 SYGVKD. CDR3 sequence reads: CALRDTRNTEAFF. CDR3 in DNA: TGTGCCTTACGGGACACCCGGAACACTGAAGCTTTCTTT.

This clone has only one observation. The chain employs TRBV5-6 and TRBJ2-5; 8 bases line up with TRBD1. The length of the CDR3 is 14 residues. V trimming: 4 bases; J trimming: 5 bases; junction bases outside the gene matches: 7. Germline V lookup: CDR1 SGHDT, CDR2 YYEEEE. CDR3 loop: CASSDLQGDETQYF. In nucleotides, the CDR3 is TGTGCCAGCAGCGACCTACAGGGGGATGAGACCCAGTACTTC.

The V call is TRBV9, the J call TRBJ1-1; TRBD1 matches 7 bases. After removal of 0 bases from V and 7 bases from J, the junction contained 6 bases not matched to a gene. The CDR3 is 14 residues long. Per the germline V gene, CDR1 is SGDLS and CDR2 is YYNGEE. CDR3 nucleotide sequence: TGTGCCAGCAGCGTAGAGGGGGCGGGTGATGAAGCTTTCTTT. This encodes CASSVEGAGDEAFF.

CDR3: CASSPRTPGNTEAFF. The CDR3 DNA sequence: TGTGCCAGCTCACCTCGGACTCCCGGCAACACTGAAGCTTTCTTT. This chain links TRBV18 with TRBJ1-1; no clear D gene. This CDR3 spans 15 amino acids. CDR1 is KGHSH, CDR2 LQKENI, per germline. Trimming removed 3 bases at V and 2 bases at J, with 13 bases between.

The V call is TRBV29-1, the J call TRBJ2-1; perhaps TRBD2 as D (5 bases). The V and J ends lost 2 bases and 0 bases respectively, with 11 bases between them. The CDR3 contains 15 residues. From germline, CDR1 is SQVTM and CDR2 ANQGSEA. CDR3 amino acids: CSVERSSTSYNEQFF. The CDR3 DNA reads as TGCAGCGTTGAACGCTCTAGCACCTCCTACAATGAGCAGTTCTTC.

This chain's CDR3 is CASSPRTGYPQSAYGYTF. Here the CDR3 DNA reads TGTGCCAGCAGTCCGAGGACAGGGTATCCCCAATCCGCCTATGGCTACACCTTC. This rearrangement joins TRBV28 to TRBJ1-2, with 8 bases lining up with TRBD1. V shed 5 bases, J shed 4 bases, and the junction held 18 bases outside the gene matches. The CDR3 contains 18 residues. Per germline, CDR1 MDHEN and CDR2 SYDVKM.

Only one count was recorded for this clone. The chain's CDR3 is CASSYRSTGLGYGYTF. The CDR3 bases are TGTGCCAGCAGTTACCGATCGACAGGTCTAGGCTATGGCTACACCTTC. V and J are TRBV6-5 and TRBJ1-2, with D perhaps matching TRBD1 (6 bases). This CDR3 comprises 16 residues. V lost 2 bases, J lost 4 bases, and 17 bases lay in between. The germline CDR1 and CDR2 sequences are MNHEY and SVGAGI.

V is TRBV5-1 and J is TRBJ2-3; D is possibly TRBD2 (6 bases). The V and J ends lost 4 bases and 5 bases respectively, with 14 bases between them. CDR3 length equals 14 residues. Per germline, CDR1 SGHRS and CDR2 YFSETQ. The CDR3 here is CASSPGTFKDTQYF. The CDR3 coding sequence is TGCGCCAGCAGCCCCGGGACTTTCAAAGATACGCAGTATTTT.

The rearrangement links TRBV10-1 to TRBJ2-5; 12 nucleotides agree with TRBD2. The CDR3 has 18 residues. Germline lookup yields CDR1 WNHNN and CDR2 SYGVQD (reference sequence). V lost 6 bases to trimming and J lost 1 base; unmatched junction nucleotides: 12. The CDR3 protein is CASSRPSRTSGTQETQYF. The CDR3 DNA is TGCGCCAGCAGCCGCCCGAGTAGGACTAGCGGGACCCAAGAGACCCAGTACTTC.

The chain joins TRBV5-4 to TRBJ1-2, with a possible D match to TRBD1 (6 bases). The CDR3 has 14 amino acids. Trimming removed 5 bases from V and 8 bases from J, with 19 bases in between. Germline lookup yields CDR1 SGHNT and CDR2 YYREEE (reference sequence). Here the CDR3 reads CASRTAGGRGGYTF. The DNA of the CDR3 is TGTGCCAGCAGGACCGCCGGGGGGCGTGGGGGCTACACCTTC.

The chain joins TRBV27 to TRBJ1-1, with D possibly TRBD1 on 6 matching bases. Germline assignment: CDR1 MNHEY and CDR2 SMNVEV (reference sequence). Trimming stripped 8 bases from V and 6 bases from J, with 22 bases between. CDR3 size: 15 residues. CDR3 sequence (DNA): TGTGCCAGCGGGTACTTGGGGGGGCGTCTCGCTGAAGCTTTCTTT. Translation: CASGYLGGRLAEAFF.

In this sample, this clone turned up once. The J gene is TRBJ2-3, the V gene TRBV9; D possibly corresponds to TRBD2 (6 bases). Trimming cost V 4 bases and J 2 bases, with 20 bases left between them. CDR3 size: 17 residues. CDR1 SGDLS and CDR2 YYNGEE come from the germline V gene. The CDR3 DNA sequence: TGTGCCAGCAGCTTCTCCTCTGGGGGGTCCTACACAGATACGCAGTATTTT. Translation gives CASSFSSGGSYTDTQYF.